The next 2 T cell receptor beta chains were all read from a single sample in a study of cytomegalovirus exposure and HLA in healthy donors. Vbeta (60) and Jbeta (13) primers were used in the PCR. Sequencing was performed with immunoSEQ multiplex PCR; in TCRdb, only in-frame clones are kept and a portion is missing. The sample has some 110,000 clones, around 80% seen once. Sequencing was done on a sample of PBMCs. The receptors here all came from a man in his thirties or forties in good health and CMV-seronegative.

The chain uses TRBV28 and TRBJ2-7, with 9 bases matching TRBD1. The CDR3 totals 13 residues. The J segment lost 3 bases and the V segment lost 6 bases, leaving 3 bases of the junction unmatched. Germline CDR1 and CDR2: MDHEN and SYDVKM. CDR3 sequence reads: CASRRGQGYEQYF. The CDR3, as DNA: TGTGCCAGCAGGAGGGGACAGGGCTACGAGCAGTACTTC.

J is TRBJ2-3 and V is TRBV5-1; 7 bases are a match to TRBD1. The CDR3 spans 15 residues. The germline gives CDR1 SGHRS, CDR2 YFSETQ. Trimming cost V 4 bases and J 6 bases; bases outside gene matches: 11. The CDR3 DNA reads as TGCGCCAGCAGCAGTCGTCCGGAGACAGGGGATACGCAGTATTTT. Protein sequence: CASSSRPETGDTQYF.